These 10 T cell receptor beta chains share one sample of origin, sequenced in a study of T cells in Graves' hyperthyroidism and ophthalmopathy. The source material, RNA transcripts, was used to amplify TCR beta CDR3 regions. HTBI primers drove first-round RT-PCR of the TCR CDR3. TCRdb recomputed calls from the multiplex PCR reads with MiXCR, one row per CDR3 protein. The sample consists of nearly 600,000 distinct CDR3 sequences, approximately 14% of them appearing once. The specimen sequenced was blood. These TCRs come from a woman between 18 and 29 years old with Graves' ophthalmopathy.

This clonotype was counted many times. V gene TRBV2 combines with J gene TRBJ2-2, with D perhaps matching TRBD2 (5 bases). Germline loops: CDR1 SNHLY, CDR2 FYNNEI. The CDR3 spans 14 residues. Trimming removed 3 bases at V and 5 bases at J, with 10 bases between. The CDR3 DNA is TGTGCCAGCAGTGATGTGCTAGCAACCGGGGAGCTGTTTTTT. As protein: CASSDVLATGELFF.

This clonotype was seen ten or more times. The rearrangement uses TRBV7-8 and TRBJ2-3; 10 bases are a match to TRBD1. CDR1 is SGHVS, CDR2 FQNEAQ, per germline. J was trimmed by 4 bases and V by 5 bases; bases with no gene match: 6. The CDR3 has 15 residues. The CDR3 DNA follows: TGTGCCAGCAGCCCTAAGACAGGGGGCGCAGATACGCAGTATTTT. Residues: CASSPKTGGADTQYF.

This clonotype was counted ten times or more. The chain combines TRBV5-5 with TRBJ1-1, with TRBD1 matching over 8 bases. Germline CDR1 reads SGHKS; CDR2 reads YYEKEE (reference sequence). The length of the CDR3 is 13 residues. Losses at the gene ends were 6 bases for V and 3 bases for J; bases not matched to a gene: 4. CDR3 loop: CASTQTGDTEAFF. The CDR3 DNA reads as TGTGCCAGCACTCAGACAGGGGACACTGAAGCTTTCTTT.

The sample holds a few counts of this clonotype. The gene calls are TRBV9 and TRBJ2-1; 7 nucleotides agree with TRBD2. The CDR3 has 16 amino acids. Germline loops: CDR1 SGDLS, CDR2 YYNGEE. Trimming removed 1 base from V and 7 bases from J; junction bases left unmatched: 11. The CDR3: CASSVFMGGSRNEQFF. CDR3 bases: TGTGCCAGCAGCGTATTTATGGGCGGGAGTAGGAATGAGCAGTTCTTC.

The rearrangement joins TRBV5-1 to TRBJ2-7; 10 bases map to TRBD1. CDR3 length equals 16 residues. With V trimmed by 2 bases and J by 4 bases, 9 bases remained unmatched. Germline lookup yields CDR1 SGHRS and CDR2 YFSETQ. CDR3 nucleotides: TGCGCCAGCAGCTTCTCCCGGGACAGGGGATTGTACGAGCAGTACTTC. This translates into CASSFSRDRGLYEQYF. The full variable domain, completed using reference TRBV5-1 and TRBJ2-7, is KAGVTQTPRYLIKTRGQQVTLSCSPISGHRSVSWYQQTPGQGLQFLFEYFSETQRNKGNFPGRFSGRQFSNSRSEMNVSTLELGDSALYLCASSFSRDRGLYEQYFGPGTRLTVT.

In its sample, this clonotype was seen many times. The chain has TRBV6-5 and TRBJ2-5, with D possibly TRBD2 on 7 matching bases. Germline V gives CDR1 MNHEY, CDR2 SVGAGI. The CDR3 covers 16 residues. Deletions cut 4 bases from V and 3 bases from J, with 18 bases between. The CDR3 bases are TGTGCCAGCAGTTCCCGAGTCAAGGGGGGGGAAGAGACCCAGTACTTC. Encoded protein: CASSSRVKGGEETQYF.

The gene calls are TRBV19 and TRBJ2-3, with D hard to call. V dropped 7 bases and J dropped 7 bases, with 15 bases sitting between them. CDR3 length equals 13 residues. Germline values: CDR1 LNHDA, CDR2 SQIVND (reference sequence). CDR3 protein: CASTPGSEYTQYF. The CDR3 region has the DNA TGTGCCAGTACACCGGGCTCCGAGTATACGCAGTATTTT. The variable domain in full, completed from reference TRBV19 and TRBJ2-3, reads DGGITQSPKYLFRKEGQNVTLSCEQNLNHDAMYWYRQDPGQGLRLIYYSQIVNDFQKGDIAEGYSVSREKKESFPLTVTSAQKNPTAFYLCASTPGSEYTQYFGPGTRLTVL.

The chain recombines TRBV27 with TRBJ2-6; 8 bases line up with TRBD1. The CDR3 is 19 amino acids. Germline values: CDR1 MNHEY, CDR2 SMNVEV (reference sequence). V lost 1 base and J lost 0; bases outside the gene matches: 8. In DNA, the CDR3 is TGTGCCAGCAGTTTATATCCGACAGGGGTACTCTCTGGGGCCAACGTCCTGACTTTC. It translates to CASSLYPTGVLSGANVLTF. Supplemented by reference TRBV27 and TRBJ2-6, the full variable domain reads EAQVTQNPRYLITVTGKKLTVTCSQNMNHEYMSWYRQDPGLGLRQIYYSMNVEVTDKGDVPEGYKVSRKEKRNFPLILESPSPNQTSLYFCASSLYPTGVLSGANVLTFGAGSRLTVL.

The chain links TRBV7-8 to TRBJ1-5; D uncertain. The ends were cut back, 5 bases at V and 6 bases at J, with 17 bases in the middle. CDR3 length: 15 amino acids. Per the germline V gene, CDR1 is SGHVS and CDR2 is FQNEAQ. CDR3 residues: CASSPWAIAGQPQHF. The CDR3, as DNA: TGTGCCAGCAGCCCCTGGGCCATAGCGGGTCAGCCCCAGCATTTT.

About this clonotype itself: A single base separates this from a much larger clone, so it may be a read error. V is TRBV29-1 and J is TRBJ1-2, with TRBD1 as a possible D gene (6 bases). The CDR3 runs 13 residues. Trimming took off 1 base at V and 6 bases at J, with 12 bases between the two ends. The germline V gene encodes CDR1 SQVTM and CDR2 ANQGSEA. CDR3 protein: CSVEAQGHHGYTF. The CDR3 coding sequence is TGCAGCGTTGAAGCACAGGGTCACCATGGCTACACCTTC.